This TCR beta chain appears in the sequencing data of a study of cytomegalovirus exposure and HLA in healthy donors. The CDR3 is 13 amino acids. Trimming at V came to 3 bases and at J to 3 bases, leaving 1 base not matched to a gene. CDR1 is KGHSH, CDR2 LQKENI, per germline. Points on this clone: Its cognate antigen is unknown.

A multiplex PCR was run with 60 Vbeta primers and 13 Jbeta primers. Generated by immunoSEQ multiplex PCR, the TCRdb table keeps only in-frame clones and is missing some. The sample yields about 89,000 clones, around 67% seen once. Whole-study findings and limits: Being productive about 90% or about 30% of the time was typical of most TCR beta V segments in an earlier analysis. Reports state that TCR beta sequences accurately predicted most subjects' HLA-A and HLA-B alleles. When analyzed later, a missense DCLRE1C variant was found to be linked to TCR beta V- and J-gene trimming.

The receptor was derived from a human donor in good health. The chain carries TRBV18 and TRBJ2-5; TRBD2 aligns across 7 bases. The sample was PBMCs. The CDR3 bases are TGTGCCAGCTCACCCGGACTAGAAGAGACCCAGTACTTC. Translated, it gives CASSPGLEETQYF.